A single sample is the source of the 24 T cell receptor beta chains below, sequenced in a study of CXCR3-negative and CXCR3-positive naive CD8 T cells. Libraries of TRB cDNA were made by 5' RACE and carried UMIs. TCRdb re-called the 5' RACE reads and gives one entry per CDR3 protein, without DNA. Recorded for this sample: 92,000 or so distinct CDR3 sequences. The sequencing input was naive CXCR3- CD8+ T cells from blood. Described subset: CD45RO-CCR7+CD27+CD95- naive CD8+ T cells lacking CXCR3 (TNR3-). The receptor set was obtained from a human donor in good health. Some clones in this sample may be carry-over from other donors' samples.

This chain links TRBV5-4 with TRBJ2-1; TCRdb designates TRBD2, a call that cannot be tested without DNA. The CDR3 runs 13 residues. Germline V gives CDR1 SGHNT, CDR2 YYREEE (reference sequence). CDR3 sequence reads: CASSAGLDNEQFF.

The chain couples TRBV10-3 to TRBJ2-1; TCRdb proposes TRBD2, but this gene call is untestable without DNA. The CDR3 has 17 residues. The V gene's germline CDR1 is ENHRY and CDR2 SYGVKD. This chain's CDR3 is CASQGTSGVSSYNEQFF.

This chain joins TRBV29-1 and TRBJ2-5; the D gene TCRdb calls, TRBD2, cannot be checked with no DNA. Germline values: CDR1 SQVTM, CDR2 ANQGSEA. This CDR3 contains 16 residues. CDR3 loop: CSVEGLSEDVQETQYF.

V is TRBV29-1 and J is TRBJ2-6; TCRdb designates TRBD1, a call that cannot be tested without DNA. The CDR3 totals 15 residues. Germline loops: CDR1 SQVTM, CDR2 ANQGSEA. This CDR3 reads CSVAGDGDGANVLTF.

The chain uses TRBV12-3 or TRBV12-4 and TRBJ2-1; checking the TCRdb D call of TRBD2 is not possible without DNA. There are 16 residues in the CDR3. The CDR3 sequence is CASSPSGTSGFNEQFF.

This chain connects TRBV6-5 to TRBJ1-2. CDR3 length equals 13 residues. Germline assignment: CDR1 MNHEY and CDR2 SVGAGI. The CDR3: CASSYSIVYGYTF.

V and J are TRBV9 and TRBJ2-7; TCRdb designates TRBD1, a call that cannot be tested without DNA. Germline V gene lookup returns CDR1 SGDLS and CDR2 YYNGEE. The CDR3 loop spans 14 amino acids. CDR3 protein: CASSGGTESYEQYF.

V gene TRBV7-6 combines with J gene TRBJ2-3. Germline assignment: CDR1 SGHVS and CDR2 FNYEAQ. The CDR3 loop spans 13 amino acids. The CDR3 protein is CASRRLDTDTQYF.

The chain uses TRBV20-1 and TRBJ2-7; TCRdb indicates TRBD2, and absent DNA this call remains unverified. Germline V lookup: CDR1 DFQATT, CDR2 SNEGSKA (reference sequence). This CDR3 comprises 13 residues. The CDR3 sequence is CSARDWASEQQYF.

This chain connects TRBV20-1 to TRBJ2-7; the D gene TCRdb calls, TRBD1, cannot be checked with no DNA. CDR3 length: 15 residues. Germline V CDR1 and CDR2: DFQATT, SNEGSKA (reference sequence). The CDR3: CSARWTEAFSYEQYF.

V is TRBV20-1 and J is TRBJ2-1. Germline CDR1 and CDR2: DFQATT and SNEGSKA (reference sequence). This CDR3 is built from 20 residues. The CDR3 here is CSASSWVVRSTKDGYNEQFF.

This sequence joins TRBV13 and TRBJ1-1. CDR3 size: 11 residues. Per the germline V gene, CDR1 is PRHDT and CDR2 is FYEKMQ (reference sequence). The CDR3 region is CASSANTEVFF.

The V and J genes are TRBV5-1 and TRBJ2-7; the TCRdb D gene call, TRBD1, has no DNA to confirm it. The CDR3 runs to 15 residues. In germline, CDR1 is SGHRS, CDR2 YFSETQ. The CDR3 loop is CASSLGMSPSYEQYF.

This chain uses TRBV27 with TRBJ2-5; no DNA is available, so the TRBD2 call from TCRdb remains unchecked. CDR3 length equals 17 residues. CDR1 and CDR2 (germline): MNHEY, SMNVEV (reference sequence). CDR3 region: CASSFKPDAGAHQTQYF.

CDR3 in amino acids: CASSEFGGGTEAFF. The chain links TRBV25-1 to TRBJ1-1; TCRdb lists TRBD1, though no DNA is available to test this call. Germline V gene lookup returns CDR1 MGHDK and CDR2 SYGVNS. The CDR3 length is 14 residues.

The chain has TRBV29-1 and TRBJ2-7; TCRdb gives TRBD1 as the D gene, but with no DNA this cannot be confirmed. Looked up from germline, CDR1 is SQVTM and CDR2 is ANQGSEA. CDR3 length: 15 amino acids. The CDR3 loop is CSVEGYRGLTYEQYF.

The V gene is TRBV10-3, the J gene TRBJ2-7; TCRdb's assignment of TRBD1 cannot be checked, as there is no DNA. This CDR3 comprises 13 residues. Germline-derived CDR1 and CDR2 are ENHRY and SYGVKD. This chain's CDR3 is CAISEFGGYEQYF.

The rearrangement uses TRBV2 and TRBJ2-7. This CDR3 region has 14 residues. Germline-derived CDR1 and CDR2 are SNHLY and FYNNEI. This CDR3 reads CASSGPVGSYEQYF.

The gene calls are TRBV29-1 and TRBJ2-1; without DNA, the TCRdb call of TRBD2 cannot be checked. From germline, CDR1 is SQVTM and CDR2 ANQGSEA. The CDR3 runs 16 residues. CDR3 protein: CSVEGVGTSGYNEQFF.

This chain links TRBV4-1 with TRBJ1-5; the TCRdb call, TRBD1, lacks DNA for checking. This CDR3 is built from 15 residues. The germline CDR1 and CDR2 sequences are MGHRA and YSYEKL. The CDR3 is CASSHPGQLGQPQHF.

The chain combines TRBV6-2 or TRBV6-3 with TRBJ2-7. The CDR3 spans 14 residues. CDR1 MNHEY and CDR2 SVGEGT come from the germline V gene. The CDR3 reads CASSYQTELGEQYF.

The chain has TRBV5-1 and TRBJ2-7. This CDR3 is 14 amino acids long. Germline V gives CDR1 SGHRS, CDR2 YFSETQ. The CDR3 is CASSSHDSTYEQYF.

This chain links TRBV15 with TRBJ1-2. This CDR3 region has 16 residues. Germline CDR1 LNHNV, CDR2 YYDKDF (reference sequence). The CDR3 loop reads CATSRASRPANYGYTF.

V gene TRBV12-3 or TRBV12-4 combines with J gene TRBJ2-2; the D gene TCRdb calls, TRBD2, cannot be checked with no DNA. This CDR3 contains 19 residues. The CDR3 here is CASTFIGLAGGRNTGELFF.